The 28 T cell receptor beta chains below come from one sample, sequenced in a study of B cell selection in AIRE deficiency. Profiling relied on immunoSEQ multiplex PCR, and the TCRdb table lists in-frame clones only, not all of them. The table includes about 18,000 clones, approximately 94% detected once. Regulatory T cells were sorted as CD4+CD25hiCD127low/negative. Sequenced material: CD4+CD25+ Tregs sorted from PBMCs. These receptors were obtained from a human donor in good health.

The chain joins TRBV6-1 to TRBJ1-1; D ambiguous. The CDR3 consists of 13 residues. Germline CDR1 and CDR2: MNHNS and SASEGT. The V end lost 0 bases, the J end lost 8 bases, and 10 bases lay between the germline ends. For the CDR3, the DNA is TGTGCCAGCAGTGAAGCGGGGAGCAAGGAAGCTTTCTTT. Its translation is CASSEAGSKEAFF.

The gene calls are TRBV2 and TRBJ2-5; 9 bases are shared with TRBD1. The CDR3 loop spans 13 amino acids. J lost 4 bases, V lost 5 bases, and 2 bases had no gene match. Germline CDR1 and CDR2: SNHLY and FYNNEI. The chain's CDR3 is CASSMTGGETQYF. In DNA form, the CDR3 reads TGTGCCAGCAGTATGACAGGGGGAGAGACCCAGTACTTC. Filled out from reference TRBV2 and TRBJ2-5, the complete variable domain reads EPEVTQTPSHQVTQMGQEVILRCVPISNHLYFYWYRQILGQKVEFLVSFYNNEISEKSEIFDDQFSVERPDGSNFTLKIRSTKLEDSAMYFCASSMTGGETQYFGPGTRLLVL.

The rearrangement uses TRBV7-6 and TRBJ1-5; D unresolved. V was clipped by 1 base and J by 7 bases, with 8 bases between them. Germline lookup yields CDR1 SGHVS and CDR2 FNYEAQ. CDR3 length: 13 amino acids. CDR3 sequence reads: CASSLGTHQPQHF. For the CDR3, the DNA is TGTGCCAGCAGCTTAGGGACCCACCAGCCCCAGCATTTT.

The genes are TRBV9 and TRBJ1-1, with 7 bases identical to TRBD1. The germline CDR1 and CDR2 sequences are SGDLS and YYNGEE. Trimming at V came to 4 bases and at J to 7 bases, leaving 4 bases not matched to a gene. This CDR3 region has 12 residues. The CDR3 nucleotides are TGTGCCAGCAGCACAAACAGGGGTGAAGCTTTCTTT. Translating gives CASSTNRGEAFF.

This clone was seen only once. The chain is built from TRBV12-5 and TRBJ1-1, with D possibly TRBD1 on 6 matching bases. The CDR3 is 13 residues long. Trimming shortened V by 5 bases and J by 10 bases, and 17 bases separated the two germline ends. Germline V gene lookup returns CDR1 LGHNT and CDR2 FRNRAP. CDR3 sequence (DNA): TGTGCTAGTGGTCTCACATCGGGGGGGCCAGCTTTCTTT. As protein: CASGLTSGGPAFF.

The J gene is TRBJ2-1, the V gene TRBV7-2, with 9 bases fitting TRBD2. Germline assignment: CDR1 SGHTA and CDR2 FQGNSA. CDR3 length equals 16 residues. The trim removed 1 base at V and 3 bases at J, leaving 4 bases unmatched. The CDR3 region is CASSLVGSGSYNEQFF. CDR3 DNA: TGTGCCAGCAGCTTAGTTGGTAGCGGGAGCTACAATGAGCAGTTCTTC.

On this clone: This specimen includes other DNA sequences encoding the same CDR3. The chain carries TRBV6-1 and TRBJ2-7; maybe TRBD1 (5 bases). Trimming took 8 bases from V and 0 from J, leaving 14 bases between them. CDR1 MNHNS and CDR2 SASEGT come from the germline V gene. CDR3 length: 14 residues. The CDR3 region is CASLGTGHSYEQYF. The CDR3 DNA reads as TGTGCCAGCCTCGGAACAGGACACTCCTACGAGCAGTACTTC.

The chain has TRBV5-8 and TRBJ1-3, with a possible D match to TRBD1 (5 bases). Trimming shortened V by 0 bases and J by 5 bases, and 9 bases separated the two germline ends. The germline V gene has CDR1 SGHTS and CDR2 YDEGEE. This CDR3 is built from 14 residues. CDR3 amino acids: CASSLGRDRNTIYF. As DNA, the CDR3 is TGTGCCAGCAGCTTGGGCAGGGATAGAAACACCATATATTTT.

In DNA, the CDR3 is TGTGCCAGCAGTCTCGGGACGTCTAATCAGCCCCAGCATTTT. It encodes CASSLGTSNQPQHF. The genes are TRBV27 and TRBJ1-5; TRBD1 is a possible D gene (5 bases). The CDR3 loop spans 14 amino acids. Germline CDR1 reads MNHEY; CDR2 reads SMNVEV (reference sequence). Trimming pared 5 bases from V and 4 bases from J, leaving 12 bases between.

CDR3 DNA sequence: TGTGCCAGCAGTCTGTGGAGGGCGAACACCGGGGAGCTGTTTTTT. As protein: CASSLWRANTGELFF. J is TRBJ2-2 and V is TRBV2; tentatively, D is TRBD2 (6 bases). V lost 5 bases, J lost 0 bases, and 10 bases lay in between. The CDR3 contains 15 residues. Germline V lookup: CDR1 SNHLY, CDR2 FYNNEI.

This CDR3 is CASSLTSGSYEQYF. CDR3 DNA sequence: TGTGCCAGCAGCTTAACTAGCGGATCCTACGAGCAGTACTTC. The rearrangement uses TRBV11-3 and TRBJ2-7; 8 bases match TRBD2. This CDR3 has 14 amino acids. The trim removed 2 bases at V and 1 base at J, leaving 1 base unmatched. In germline, CDR1 is SGHNT, CDR2 YENEEA.

This clone was observed a single time. The CDR3 reads CASRDRDYRYNEQFF. The CDR3 DNA is TGCGCCAGCAGGGACAGGGATTACCGATACAATGAGCAGTTCTTC. The chain couples TRBV5-1 to TRBJ2-1, with 8 bases aligning to TRBD1. The CDR3 loop spans 15 amino acids. Germline V gene data show CDR1 as SGHRS and CDR2 as YFSETQ. Losses at the gene ends were 5 bases for V and 4 bases for J; bases not matched to a gene: 8.

The genes are TRBV28 and TRBJ2-7; 9 nucleotides align to TRBD2. The CDR3 spans 16 residues. J was trimmed by 0 bases and V by 5 bases; bases with no gene match: 8. The germline V gene has CDR1 MDHEN and CDR2 SYDVKM. DNA of the CDR3: TGTGCCAGCAGTAGGCTAGCGGGGCATATCTCCTACGAGCAGTACTTC. Its translation is CASSRLAGHISYEQYF.

V usage is TRBV6-5 and J usage is TRBJ2-7; 8 bases line up with TRBD1. CDR3 size: 14 residues. J was trimmed by 2 bases and V by 5 bases; bases with no gene match: 5. The germline V gene has CDR1 MNHEY and CDR2 SVGAGI. DNA of the CDR3: TGTGCCAGCAGTAAGGACAGGGTGGCCTACGAGCAGTACTTC. Protein: CASSKDRVAYEQYF.

This clone was counted once. The V and J genes are TRBV30 and TRBJ1-5; D gene uncertain. The CDR3 has 13 amino acids. Germline V CDR1 and CDR2: GTSNPN, SVGIG (reference sequence). Trimming removed 2 bases from V and 5 bases from J, with 10 bases in between. The CDR3 region has the DNA TGTGCCTGGAGTCTCAGGCCTGATCAGCCCCAGCATTTT. Its protein product is CAWSLRPDQPQHF.

This clone was seen just once. The rearrangement joins TRBV6-6 to TRBJ2-1, with 7 positions matching TRBD2. The CDR3 spans 13 residues. Germline V lookup: CDR1 MNHNY, CDR2 SVGAGI (reference sequence). The ends lost 5 bases at V and 8 bases at J; junction bases unmatched: 6. The CDR3, as DNA: TGTGCCAGCAGTCTGGCTGGGGGGGATGAGCAGTTCTTC. Translated: CASSLAGGDEQFF.

The rearrangement links TRBV5-6 to TRBJ1-3; D is possibly TRBD1 (6 bases). This CDR3 is built from 14 residues. Looked up from germline, CDR1 is SGHDT and CDR2 is YYEEEE. Trimming removed 3 bases from V and 7 bases from J, with 14 bases in between. CDR3 coding DNA: TGTGCCAGCAGCTGGAGGACAGTTGCGAACACCATATATTTT. Amino acids: CASSWRTVANTIYF.

The J gene is TRBJ2-1, the V gene TRBV14; maybe TRBD1 (7 bases). CDR3 size: 13 residues. CDR1 is SGHDN, CDR2 FVKESK, per germline. The V and J ends lost 5 bases and 10 bases respectively, with 15 bases between them. CDR3 protein: CASSNRLGGEQFF. The CDR3 region has the DNA TGTGCCAGCAGCAATCGACTAGGGGGCGAGCAGTTCTTC.

V usage is TRBV28 and J usage is TRBJ1-3, with D possibly matching TRBD1 (5 bases). Germline CDR1 reads MDHEN; CDR2 reads SYDVKM. The CDR3 has 12 amino acids. Trimming pared 7 bases from V and 1 base from J, leaving 5 bases between. The CDR3 DNA reads TGTGCCAGCACAGGGTCTGGAAACACCATATATTTT. Its protein product is CASTGSGNTIYF.

The rearrangement joins TRBV6-6 to TRBJ1-5; D may be TRBD1 (6 bases). Trimming took 7 bases from V and 5 from J, leaving 18 bases between them. Germline V gene data show CDR1 as MNHNY and CDR2 as SVGAGI (reference sequence). CDR3 length: 15 amino acids. CDR3 sequence: CASTRDIRDDQPQHF. The CDR3 region has the DNA TGTGCCAGCACCCGGGACATACGAGATGATCAGCCCCAGCATTTT.

The V call is TRBV10-3, the J call TRBJ2-1; TRBD1 agrees at 10 bases. With V trimmed by 8 bases and J by 0 bases, 13 bases remained unmatched. The CDR3 spans 18 residues. Germline V gene sequence: CDR1 ENHRY, CDR2 SYGVKD. The chain's CDR3 is CAIRVDRGIKRSYNEQFF. The CDR3 DNA reads TGTGCCATCCGGGTGGACAGGGGGATTAAACGCTCCTACAATGAGCAGTTCTTC.

This clone was observed a single time. The chain is built from TRBV27 and TRBJ2-5; D ambiguous. Germline V gene sequence: CDR1 MNHEY, CDR2 SMNVEV (reference sequence). The length of the CDR3 is 14 residues. V was clipped by 2 bases and J by 4 bases, with 11 bases between them. CDR3 in DNA: TGTGCCAGCAGTTTAATAGGGAACAGAGAGACCCAGTACTTC. This codes for CASSLIGNRETQYF.

CDR3 DNA: TGTGCCAGTAGGCGGACAGGGGGGACTAGCAATCAGCCCCAGCATTTT. It is translated as CASRRTGGTSNQPQHF. The chain employs TRBV19 and TRBJ1-5, with 10 bases identical to TRBD1. The CDR3 spans 16 residues. The V gene end was trimmed by 6 bases and the J gene end by 0 bases; junction bases not matched to a gene: 5. Germline V gives CDR1 LNHDA, CDR2 SQIVND (reference sequence). Based on the CDR3 plus reference TRBV19 and TRBJ1-5, the full variable domain is DGGITQSPKYLFRKEGQNVTLSCEQNLNHDAMYWYRQDPGQGLRLIYYSQIVNDFQKGDIAEGYSVSREKKESFPLTVTSAQKNPTAFYLCASRRTGGTSNQPQHFGDGTRLSIL.

The chain has TRBV5-1 and TRBJ2-3, with 9 bases matching TRBD1. Germline CDR1 and CDR2: SGHRS and YFSETQ. The CDR3 length is 14 residues. V was pared by 4 bases and J by 4 bases, with 4 bases of the junction left unmatched. Here the CDR3 reads CASSPDRGADTQYF. The CDR3 DNA follows: TGCGCCAGCAGCCCAGACAGGGGGGCAGATACGCAGTATTTT.

V gene TRBV10-3 combines with J gene TRBJ1-1; TRBD1 might be the D (5 bases). Germline V gene lookup returns CDR1 ENHRY and CDR2 SYGVKD. This CDR3 has 17 residues. V was trimmed by 0 bases and J by 0 bases, leaving 14 bases between them. The CDR3 loop is CAISESHLTEMNTEAFF. For the CDR3, the DNA is TGTGCCATCAGTGAGTCCCACCTGACAGAGATGAACACTGAAGCTTTCTTT.

V and J are TRBV7-2 and TRBJ2-2; 12 nucleotides agree with TRBD2. This CDR3 spans 16 amino acids. J was trimmed by 5 bases and V by 3 bases; bases with no gene match: 4. Germline lookup yields CDR1 SGHTA and CDR2 FQGNSA. DNA of the CDR3: TGTGCCAGCAGCTTCGGTCTAGCGGGAGGGACCGGGGAGCTGTTTTTT. The encoded protein is CASSFGLAGGTGELFF.

The chain carries TRBV7-9 and TRBJ1-6; 9 bases match TRBD1. CDR1 is SEHNR and CDR2 is FQNEAQ in the germline V gene (reference sequence). After removal of 5 bases from V and 7 bases from J, the junction contained 6 bases not matched to a gene. The CDR3 length is 15 residues. The CDR3 region has the DNA TGTGCCAGCAGCGCTACCGGGACAGGGAATTCACCCCTCCACTTT. Protein: CASSATGTGNSPLHF.

CDR3 coding DNA: TGTGCCAGCAGCTTAGCGCCCCACTACACAGATACGCAGTATTTT. Amino acids: CASSLAPHYTDTQYF. J is TRBJ2-3 and V is TRBV7-2; D not certain. The CDR3 has 15 amino acids. CDR1 SGHTA and CDR2 FQGNSA come from the germline V gene. V gave up 0 bases and J gave up 2 bases, with 9 bases separating them.